This T cell receptor (beta chain) originates from a study of blood T cells in healthy people across ages. General study findings and limits: Bulk PBMC profiling left naive and antigen-experienced comparisons inconclusive.

Alongside a J-beta primer mix, a sample-barcoded 5' primer served in a second PCR lasting roughly 6 to 12 cycles. One entry per CDR3 protein results from TCRdb running MiXCR on the 5' RACE reads. The profile shows 550,000 to 750,000 distinct CDR3 sequences, around a fifth of them singletons. This CDR3 has 14 residues. CDR1 is MDHEN and CDR2 is SYDVKM in the germline V gene. The ends were cut back, 3 bases at V and 7 bases at J, with 13 bases in the middle. For this clonotype: Its antigen is unidentified.

The chain has TRBV28 and TRBJ2-1; tentatively, D is TRBD2 (6 bases). This sequence originates from a man in his 70s in good health. The material sequenced was blood. The CDR3 DNA reads TGTGCCAGCAGTTTGGAGGGGCCTCGGAATGAGCAGTTCTTC. Translating gives CASSLEGPRNEQFF.